The entry that follows covers one TCR beta chain sequence. The entry originates in a study of blood T cell repertoires in COVID-19. This CDR3 region has 13 residues. The V gene lost 3 bases and the J gene lost 6 bases, with 12 bases spanning the gap. The germline gives CDR1 SGDLS, CDR2 YYNGEE. As originally analysed: Reference gene primer amplification in the assay estimated nucleated cell counts. TCRdb's table, derived via immunoSEQ multiplex PCR, lists solely in-frame clones and lacks some. Clone size and V and J calls were adopted from that table, with D and trimming inferred from the DNA. Among roughly 160,000 clones listed, about 83% were seen once.

This clonotype was sampled from an elderly woman with acute or convalescent COVID-19. The material sequenced was peripheral blood. The chain has TRBV9 and TRBJ1-2, with D maybe TRBD1 (6 bases). CDR3: CASSASGEHGYTF. The CDR3 DNA is TGTGCCAGCAGCGCGTCAGGGGAACATGGCTACACCTTC.